This T cell receptor (beta chain) was captured by sequencing in a study of metastatic and nonmetastatic thyroid tumors. Background on the study: Repertoire comparison spanned blood and tumor or nodule tissue of malignant and benign thyroid patients.

Authors' data handling: Construction of a distant-metastasis classifier for papillary thyroid cancer relied on CDR3 differences across clinicopathological groups. With MiXCR, TCRdb reprocessed the PCR reads. For this entry, the V and J calls and clone size follow TCRdb and not the study's own pipeline. Of roughly 40,000 clones in the sample, roughly 15% were seen once. No treatment had been given to any patient before thyroid surgery. CDR1 SGHTA and CDR2 FQGNSA come from the germline V gene. The CDR3 extends over 18 amino acids. V trimming: 5 bases; J trimming: 5 bases; junction bases outside the gene matches: 10.

The TCR was taken from a female donor with papillary thyroid cancer or a benign thyroid nodule (not recorded which). Some clones in this sample may be carry-over from other donors' samples. The chain has TRBV7-2 and TRBJ2-2, with 14 nucleotides matching TRBD2. Sequenced: blood. The CDR3, as DNA: TGTGCCAGCAGCATAAGCGGGACTAGCGGGAGAGGGACCGGGGAGCTGTTTTTT. Protein sequence: CASSISGTSGRGTGELFF.